What follows are 32 T cell receptor beta chains derived from one specimen sequenced in a study of shared clonotypes between healthy human individuals. Sequencing used immunoSEQ multiplex PCR; TCRdb keeps in-frame clones, though not all of them. Of roughly 850,000 clones listed, about 97% are singletons. CD45RO-negative CD8 cells positively selected for CCR7 made up the naive population, which excluded terminally differentiated effector memory CD45RA+ cells. The sample comprised naive CD8+ T cells sorted from blood. The receptor source for this set is a man aged 30-40 years in good health.

This chain links TRBV5-4 with TRBJ2-7, with D possibly TRBD2 on 6 matching bases. CDR1 SGHNT and CDR2 YYREEE come from the germline V gene (reference sequence). CDR3 length: 18 residues. Trimming removed 0 bases at V and 2 bases at J, with 21 bases between. CDR3 region: CASSLGSRGFGGAYEQYF. CDR3 DNA sequence: TGTGCCAGCAGCTTGGGTTCCCGAGGATTCGGCGGGGCCTACGAGCAGTACTTC.

This clone was recorded only once. This chain links TRBV7-9 with TRBJ2-7; 7 nucleotides agree with TRBD2. Germline CDR1 reads SEHNR; CDR2 reads FQNEAQ (reference sequence). CDR3 length: 16 residues. V lost 1 base, J lost 2 bases, and 8 bases stayed unmatched. The CDR3: CASSLDGLGIPYEQYF. The CDR3 region has the DNA TGTGCCAGCAGCTTAGACGGACTAGGGATACCCTACGAGCAGTACTTC.

The chain couples TRBV11-2 to TRBJ2-1, with 8 bases lining up with TRBD2. Germline values: CDR1 SGHAT, CDR2 FQNNGV. Losses at the gene ends were 4 bases for V and 10 bases for J; bases not matched to a gene: 3. The CDR3 has 12 residues. CDR3 coding DNA: TGTGCCAGCAGCTACAGCGGGGGAGAGCAGTTCTTC. Its translation: CASSYSGGEQFF.

The chain employs TRBV7-2 and TRBJ2-7; no firm D call. CDR1 is SGHTA, CDR2 FQGNSA, per germline. Trimming pared 5 bases from V and 2 bases from J, leaving 22 bases between. This CDR3 has 17 residues. CDR3 in amino acids: CASSPTAGLINTYEQYF. CDR3 bases: TGTGCCAGCAGCCCCACCGCAGGCCTAATAAACACCTACGAGCAGTACTTC.

This sequence joins TRBV10-3 and TRBJ2-2; 14 bases are shared with TRBD2. Unmatched junction bases numbered 5, after V lost 6 bases and J lost 5 bases. Germline values: CDR1 ENHRY, CDR2 SYGVKD. The CDR3 is 16 amino acids. CDR3 nucleotide sequence: TGTGCCATCAGCGGACTAGCGGGAGGAGAAACCGGGGAGCTGTTTTTT. Translating it yields CAISGLAGGETGELFF.

The J gene is TRBJ2-3, the V gene TRBV9; TRBD2 might be the D (6 bases). V lost 2 bases and J 2 bases, leaving 12 bases between the germline ends. Germline V gene sequence: CDR1 SGDLS, CDR2 YYNGEE. The CDR3 has 15 residues. CDR3 bases: TGTGCCAGCAGCGTCGGCGGGACCCCCACAGATACGCAGTATTTT. This gives the protein CASSVGGTPTDTQYF.

The chain is built from TRBV27 and TRBJ2-7; D possibly corresponds to TRBD2 (5 bases). The ends were cut back, 3 bases at V and 1 base at J, with 10 bases in the middle. This CDR3 spans 14 amino acids. CDR1 MNHEY and CDR2 SMNVEV come from the germline V gene (reference sequence). The CDR3 bases are TGTGCCAGCAGTTTTGGAGCGGCATCCTACGAGCAGTACTTC. Translating gives CASSFGAASYEQYF.

J is TRBJ1-2 and V is TRBV27; D ambiguous. Trimming pared 0 bases from V and 2 bases from J, leaving 7 bases between. The CDR3 spans 14 residues. The germline V gene has CDR1 MNHEY and CDR2 SMNVEV (reference sequence). The CDR3 is CASSLSLQNYGYTF. In DNA form, the CDR3 reads TGTGCCAGCAGTTTATCGCTTCAGAACTATGGCTACACCTTC.

The chain links TRBV5-1 to TRBJ2-3, with 11 bases identical to TRBD2. V shed 1 base, J shed 6 bases, and the junction held 13 bases outside the gene matches. The CDR3 runs 18 residues. The germline V gene has CDR1 SGHRS and CDR2 YFSETQ. The DNA for the CDR3 is TGCGCCAGCAGCTTGACGGTAGCGGGAGGGCACACAGAGGATACGCAGTATTTT. Amino acids: CASSLTVAGGHTEDTQYF.

The V and J genes are TRBV28 and TRBJ1-4; 7 bases line up with TRBD1. CDR1 and CDR2 (germline): MDHEN, SYDVKM. V trimming: 6 bases; J trimming: 5 bases; junction bases outside the gene matches: 6. The CDR3 has 14 amino acids. The chain's CDR3 is CASRKGALNEKLFF. The CDR3 DNA is TGTGCCAGCAGGAAGGGGGCCCTAAATGAAAAACTGTTTTTT.

V gene TRBV9 combines with J gene TRBJ2-2; 9 bases match TRBD2. With V trimmed by 3 bases and J by 0 bases, 15 bases remained unmatched. CDR3 size: 20 residues. Germline V gene sequence: CDR1 SGDLS, CDR2 YYNGEE. CDR3 bases: TGTGCCAGCAGCGCCGACCCATACTTGCGGGAGGGAGCGAACACCGGGGAGCTGTTTTTT. Protein sequence: CASSADPYLREGANTGELFF.

This sequence joins TRBV7-6 and TRBJ2-6, with 7 bases fitting TRBD2. Germline V lookup: CDR1 SGHVS, CDR2 FNYEAQ. V shed 2 bases and J 5 bases; nucleotides not matched to a gene: 9. The CDR3 runs 17 residues. This CDR3 reads CASSLREGESRANVLTF. The DNA for the CDR3 is TGTGCCAGCAGCTTAAGGGAGGGCGAGTCTCGGGCCAACGTCCTGACTTTC.

The DNA for the CDR3 is TGCAGCGTTAAACCCGACAAGATCTATGGCTACACCTTC. It codes for CSVKPDKIYGYTF. The chain carries TRBV29-1 and TRBJ1-2; D call uncertain. CDR1 and CDR2 from the germline V gene are SQVTM and ANQGSEA. The V gene lost 5 bases and the J gene lost 4 bases, with 14 bases spanning the gap. CDR3 length: 13 amino acids.

This chain connects TRBV7-9 to TRBJ2-7; D is perhaps TRBD1 (6 bases). This CDR3 is built from 15 residues. Germline lookup yields CDR1 SEHNR and CDR2 FQNEAQ (reference sequence). Trimming removed 5 bases from V and 0 bases from J, with 14 bases in between. CDR3 nucleotides: TGTGCCAGCAGCCTCCCCCGGACAGCCTCCTACGAGCAGTACTTC. It translates to CASSLPRTASYEQYF.

This chain connects TRBV5-1 to TRBJ2-3; 9 bases fit TRBD1. The CDR3 consists of 16 residues. The V gene end was trimmed by 3 bases and the J gene end by 0 bases; junction bases not matched to a gene: 5. Looked up from germline, CDR1 is SGHRS and CDR2 is YFSETQ. CDR3 nucleotides: TGCGCCAGCAGCTCCGGGACAGGGTTTAGCACAGATACGCAGTATTTT. Amino acid sequence: CASSSGTGFSTDTQYF.

This clone was observed a single time. The V gene is TRBV7-9, the J gene TRBJ2-1; either TRBD1 or TRBD2 may supply D (6 bases each). The germline V gene encodes CDR1 SEHNR and CDR2 FQNEAQ (reference sequence). Trimming left V 6 bases short and J 2 bases short, with 26 bases between. CDR3 length: 19 amino acids. The CDR3 loop reads CASRQSTGDNPSPYNEQFF. CDR3 coding DNA: TGTGCCAGCAGACAGAGTACGGGGGACAACCCTAGCCCCTACAATGAGCAGTTCTTC.

The chain has TRBV29-1 and TRBJ2-1; D remains unclear. Germline V lookup: CDR1 SQVTM, CDR2 ANQGSEA. This CDR3 is 16 amino acids long. Trimming took 1 base from V and 0 from J, leaving 13 bases between them. CDR3 in DNA: TGCAGCGTTGAAGGGACCAGCGAAAGCTCCTACAATGAGCAGTTCTTC. Translation gives CSVEGTSESSYNEQFF.

On this clone: Within the sample, other DNA sequences also encode this same CDR3. This chain connects TRBV29-1 to TRBJ2-7; possible D gene TRBD2, 6 bases. V was pared by 0 bases and J by 0 bases, with 9 bases between. The V gene's germline CDR1 is SQVTM and CDR2 ANQGSEA. The CDR3 consists of 14 residues. CDR3 region: CSVEETTSSYEQYF. The CDR3 DNA is TGCAGCGTTGAAGAGACGACTAGCTCCTACGAGCAGTACTTC.

V and J are TRBV25-1 and TRBJ2-3; no clear D gene. CDR1 and CDR2 (germline): MGHDK, SYGVNS. The CDR3 is made up of 12 amino acids. Between the trimmed V and J ends, which lost 7 bases and 0 bases, there was a span of 5 bases. As DNA, the CDR3 is TGTGCCAGCATTTATAGCACAGATACGCAGTATTTT. It specifies CASIYSTDTQYF.

V gene TRBV7-2 combines with J gene TRBJ1-1; 10 bases fit TRBD1. The junction had 4 bases not matched to a gene; V was cut back by 7 bases and J by 5 bases. Germline values: CDR1 SGHTA, CDR2 FQGNSA. There are 13 residues in the CDR3. CDR3 loop: CASTEDRGTEAFF. CDR3 sequence (DNA): TGTGCCAGCACTGAGGACAGGGGGACTGAAGCTTTCTTT.

The V gene is TRBV30, the J gene TRBJ2-7; tentatively, D is TRBD1 (5 bases). The CDR3 covers 15 residues. Germline V gives CDR1 GTSNPN, CDR2 SVGIG (reference sequence). With 0 bases removed from V and 0 bases from J, the gap between germline ends came to 12 bases. Here the CDR3 DNA reads TGTGCCTGGAGTGTAGCAGGGTATAGCTCCTACGAGCAGTACTTC. This sequence encodes CAWSVAGYSSYEQYF.

The chain employs TRBV4-1 and TRBJ2-5; weak D call: TRBD2 (5 bases). The CDR3 length is 15 residues. Germline CDR1 is MGHRA and CDR2 is YSYEKL. Trimming took 0 bases from V and 4 from J, leaving 12 bases between them. CDR3 protein: CASSQDGGVGETQYF. CDR3 DNA sequence: TGCGCCAGCAGCCAAGATGGAGGAGTTGGAGAGACCCAGTACTTC.

The chain is built from TRBV11-2 and TRBJ2-1; unclear D gene. Deletions cut 2 bases from V and 11 bases from J, with 10 bases between. In germline, CDR1 is SGHAT, CDR2 FQNNGV. The CDR3 is 12 residues long. As DNA, the CDR3 is TGTGCCAGCAGCTTAAACGCAGGAAAGCAGTTCTTC. It specifies CASSLNAGKQFF.

The genes are TRBV7-9 and TRBJ2-5; D gene ambiguous. Trimming pared 7 bases from V and 5 bases from J, leaving 11 bases between. Looked up from germline, CDR1 is SEHNR and CDR2 is FQNEAQ (reference sequence). The CDR3 totals 12 residues. CDR3 in DNA: TGTGCCAGCACCCTCGGGTCCGAGACCCAGTACTTC. Encoded protein: CASTLGSETQYF.

This chain joins TRBV29-1 and TRBJ2-2; 9 nucleotides line up with TRBD2. V lost 4 bases to trimming and J lost 4 bases; unmatched junction nucleotides: 13. CDR1 is SQVTM, CDR2 ANQGSEA, per germline. The length of the CDR3 is 17 residues. As DNA, the CDR3 is TGCAGCGTTGTTGTAGCGGGAGATAGGTTACCCACCGGGGAGCTGTTTTTT. Translated, it gives CSVVVAGDRLPTGELFF.

The J gene is TRBJ2-7, the V gene TRBV5-6; 7 nucleotides agree with TRBD1. V dropped 0 bases and J dropped 4; count of bases not matched to a gene: 19. Germline V gene sequence: CDR1 SGHDT, CDR2 YYEEEE. This CDR3 is 19 amino acids long. The CDR3 sequence: CASSLALGQAEMWPYEQYF. The CDR3, as DNA: TGTGCCAGCAGCTTGGCCCTTGGACAGGCAGAGATGTGGCCTTACGAGCAGTACTTC.

CDR3 region: CASSYRTSGYEQYF. The CDR3 DNA follows: TGTGCCAGCAGTTACAGGACTAGCGGGTACGAGCAGTACTTC. This chain uses TRBV6-6 with TRBJ2-7, with 11 bases matching TRBD2. The CDR3 runs to 14 residues. CDR1 is MNHNY and CDR2 is SVGAGI in the germline V gene (reference sequence). The V segment lost 2 bases and the J segment 4 bases; nucleotides outside the gene matches: 1.

Turning to this clone: The sample holds other DNA sequences that translate to the same CDR3. The rearrangement joins TRBV29-1 to TRBJ2-7; 8 bases line up with TRBD1. The V segment lost 4 bases and the J segment 4 bases; nucleotides outside the gene matches: 6. The germline V gene has CDR1 SQVTM and CDR2 ANQGSEA. The CDR3 consists of 13 residues. In DNA, the CDR3 is TGCAGCGTTGCCCCCGGACAGGGTTACGAGCAGTACTTC. Translated: CSVAPGQGYEQYF.

The V and J genes are TRBV10-2 and TRBJ2-1; TRBD2 agrees at 12 bases. V trimming: 4 bases; J trimming: 5 bases; junction bases outside the gene matches: 9. This CDR3 comprises 17 residues. CDR1 is WSHSY, CDR2 SAAADI, per germline. The CDR3 bases are TGCGCCAGCAGTGGGAAGACTAGCGGGAGTAAGAACAATGAGCAGTTCTTC. It encodes CASSGKTSGSKNNEQFF.

The chain joins TRBV7-2 to TRBJ2-7; TRBD2 aligns across 10 bases. V trimming: 3 bases; J trimming: 4 bases; junction bases outside the gene matches: 6. Germline CDR1 and CDR2: SGHTA and FQGNSA. This CDR3 contains 15 residues. CDR3 bases: TGTGCCAGCAGCTTCTCTAGCGGGGGACTTTACGAGCAGTACTTC. It codes for CASSFSSGGLYEQYF.

This chain connects TRBV4-1 to TRBJ2-1, with 9 bases that match TRBD2. J gave up 4 bases and V 0 bases, and 4 bases lay outside the gene matches. Looked up from germline, CDR1 is MGHRA and CDR2 is YSYEKL. The CDR3 spans 16 residues. This CDR3 reads CASSQESSGNYNEQFF. Written as DNA, the CDR3 is TGCGCCAGCAGCCAAGAGTCTAGCGGGAATTACAATGAGCAGTTCTTC.

CDR3 sequence (DNA): TGTGCCAGCAGTTTTCCACCAACGAGCGGGAGAACCTACAATGAGCAGTTCTTC. As protein: CASSFPPTSGRTYNEQFF. This chain uses TRBV28 with TRBJ2-1; 8 bases agree with TRBD2. The ends lost 3 bases at V and 2 bases at J; junction bases unmatched: 12. The CDR3 has 18 residues. The V gene's germline CDR1 is MDHEN and CDR2 SYDVKM.